One TCR beta chain is described in this entry. What it recognizes is unknown. The data belong to a study of T cell responses to AZD1222 COVID-19 vaccine. Trimming removed 2 bases from V and 6 bases from J; junction bases left unmatched: 10. The CDR3 extends over 16 amino acids. Germline V CDR1 and CDR2: SGHTA, FQGTGA. Study observations and caveats: It should be noted that donors were predominantly white British and more often female, and clonal diversity was possibly underestimated. Once two AZD1222 doses were given, Spike-specific TCR breadth and depth went up.

Repertoires were generated with immunoSEQ multiplex PCR, while TCRdb's copy carries only in-frame clones and drops some. The table lists around 110,000 clones, approximately 88% of them singletons, with 6% to 7% in the top ten. The V and J genes are TRBV7-3 and TRBJ1-2, with 9 bases matching TRBD1. The clonotype comes from an adult in good health. Sequenced material: peripheral blood, taken on day 0 of AZD1222 vaccination. In DNA form, the CDR3 reads TGTGCCAGCAGCTTAGGGGTGCCGGGACAGGGAGATGGCTACACCTTC. Residues: CASSLGVPGQGDGYTF.